This T cell receptor beta chain was observed in a study of cytotoxic CD8 clonotypes in ibrutinib-treated CLL. Notes on the study in general: Sampling times (in sustained-remission versus progressing patients) were not the same.

CDR3 length: 16 residues. The V gene's germline CDR1 is SGDLS and CDR2 YYNGEE. The V end was cut by 6 bases, the J end by 5 bases, with 21 bases between. As for this clone: The target antigen is unknown.

Only in-frame clones appear in the TCRdb table, and some are missing; sequencing was by immunoSEQ multiplex PCR. Here the sample spans around 160,000 clones, 81% being singletons. This receptor was identified in a human donor with chronic lymphocytic leukemia. The material sequenced was PBMCs, taken after 12 months of ibrutinib treatment. The chain links TRBV9 to TRBJ2-1; D gene unclear. The CDR3: CASTPSFDRTDNEQFF. CDR3 nucleotides: TGTGCCAGCACCCCTTCTTTCGATAGGACGGACAATGAGCAGTTCTTC. Variable domain in full (rest from reference TRBV9 and TRBJ2-1): DSGVTQTPKHLITATGQRVTLRCSPRSGDLSVYWYQQSLDQGLQFLIQYYNGEERAKGNILERFSAQQFPDLHSELNLSSLELGDSALYFCASTPSFDRTDNEQFFGPGTRLTVL.